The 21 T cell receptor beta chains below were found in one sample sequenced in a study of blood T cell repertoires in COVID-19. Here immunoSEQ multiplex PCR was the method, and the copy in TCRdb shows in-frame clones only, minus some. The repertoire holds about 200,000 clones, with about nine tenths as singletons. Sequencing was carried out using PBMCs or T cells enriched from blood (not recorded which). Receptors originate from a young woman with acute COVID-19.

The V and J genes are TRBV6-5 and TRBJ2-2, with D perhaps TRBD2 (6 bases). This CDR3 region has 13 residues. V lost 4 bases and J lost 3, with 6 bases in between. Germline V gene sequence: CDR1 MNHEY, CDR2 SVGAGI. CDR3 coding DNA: TGTGCCAGCAGTTGGGACTACACCGGGGAGCTGTTTTTT. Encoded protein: CASSWDYTGELFF.

CDR3 DNA: TGTGCCAGCACAGATCCAGGGGAACATCAGCCCCAGCATTTT. Encoded protein: CASTDPGEHQPQHF. The chain couples TRBV6-5 to TRBJ1-5; possibly TRBD1 for D (6 bases). Per germline, CDR1 MNHEY and CDR2 SVGAGI. Trimming cost V 7 bases and J 5 bases, with 15 bases left between them. The CDR3 is 14 amino acids.

In nucleotides, the CDR3 is TGTGCCAGCAGCTTGTTCCGGGAGAAGAACATTCAGTACTTC. Its translation: CASSLFREKNIQYF. V usage is TRBV7-2 and J usage is TRBJ2-4, with D perhaps matching TRBD2 (6 bases). Between the trimmed V and J ends, which lost 3 bases and 7 bases, there was a span of 13 bases. The CDR3 length is 14 residues. Germline CDR1 and CDR2: SGHTA and FQGNSA.

As DNA, the CDR3 is TGTGCCTGGAACAGGGATATCGCTTTCTTT. Protein product: CAWNRDIAFF. V and J are TRBV30 and TRBJ1-1; D is perhaps TRBD1 (6 bases). This CDR3 is built from 10 residues. V lost 4 bases and J lost 11, with 11 bases in between. Looked up from germline, CDR1 is GTSNPN and CDR2 is SVGIG (reference sequence).

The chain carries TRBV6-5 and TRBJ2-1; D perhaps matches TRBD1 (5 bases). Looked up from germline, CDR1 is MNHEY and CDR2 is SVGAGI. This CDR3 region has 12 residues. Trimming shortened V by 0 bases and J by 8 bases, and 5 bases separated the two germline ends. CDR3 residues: CASSYSGDEQFF. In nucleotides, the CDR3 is TGTGCCAGCAGTTACTCAGGGGATGAGCAGTTCTTC.

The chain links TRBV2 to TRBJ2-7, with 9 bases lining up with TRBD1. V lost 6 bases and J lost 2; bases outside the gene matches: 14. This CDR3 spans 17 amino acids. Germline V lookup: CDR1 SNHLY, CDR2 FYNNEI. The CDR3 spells CASSVPGQGLGPYEQYF. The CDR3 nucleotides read TGTGCCAGCAGCGTCCCGGGACAGGGTTTGGGTCCCTACGAGCAGTACTTC.

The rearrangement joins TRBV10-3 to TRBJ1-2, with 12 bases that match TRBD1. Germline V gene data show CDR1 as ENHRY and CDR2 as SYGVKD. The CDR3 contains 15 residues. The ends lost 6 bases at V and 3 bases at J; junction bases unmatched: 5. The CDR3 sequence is CAIRPGQGAHYGYTF. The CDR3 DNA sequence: TGTGCCATCAGGCCGGGACAGGGGGCTCACTATGGCTACACCTTC.

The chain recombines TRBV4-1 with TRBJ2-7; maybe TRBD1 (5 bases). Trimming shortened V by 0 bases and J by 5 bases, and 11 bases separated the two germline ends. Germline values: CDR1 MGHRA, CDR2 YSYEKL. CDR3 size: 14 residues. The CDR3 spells CASSQDSGQNEQYF. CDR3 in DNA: TGCGCCAGCAGCCAAGATTCAGGGCAAAACGAGCAGTACTTC.

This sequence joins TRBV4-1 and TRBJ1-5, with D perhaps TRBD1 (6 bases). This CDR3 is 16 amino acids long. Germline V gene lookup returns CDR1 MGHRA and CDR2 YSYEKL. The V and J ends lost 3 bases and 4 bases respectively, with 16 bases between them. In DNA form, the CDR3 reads TGCGCCAGCAGCCATGTGACGCAGGGGCAGAATCAGCCCCAGCATTTT. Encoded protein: CASSHVTQGQNQPQHF.

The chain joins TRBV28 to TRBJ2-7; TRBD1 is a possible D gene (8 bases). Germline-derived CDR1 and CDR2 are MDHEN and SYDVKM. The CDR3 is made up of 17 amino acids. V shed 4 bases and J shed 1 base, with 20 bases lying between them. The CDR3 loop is CASSCGPGQGGSYEQYF. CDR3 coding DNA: TGTGCCAGCAGTTGCGGCCCCGGACAGGGAGGGTCCTACGAGCAGTACTTC.

The DNA of the CDR3 is TGCAGCTGCGTATGGAGCTCTGGAAACACCATATATTTT. Translating it yields CSCVWSSGNTIYF. The rearrangement links TRBV29-1 to TRBJ1-3; D not certain. There are 13 residues in the CDR3. The germline V gene has CDR1 SQVTM and CDR2 ANQGSEA. V was shortened by 8 bases and J by 0 bases, with 11 bases between the two germline ends.

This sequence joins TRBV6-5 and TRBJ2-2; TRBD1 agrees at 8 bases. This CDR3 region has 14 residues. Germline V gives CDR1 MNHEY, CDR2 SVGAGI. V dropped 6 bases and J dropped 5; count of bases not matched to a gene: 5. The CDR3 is CASSQGAETGELFF. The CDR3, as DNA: TGTGCCAGCAGCCAGGGGGCGGAGACCGGGGAGCTGTTTTTT.

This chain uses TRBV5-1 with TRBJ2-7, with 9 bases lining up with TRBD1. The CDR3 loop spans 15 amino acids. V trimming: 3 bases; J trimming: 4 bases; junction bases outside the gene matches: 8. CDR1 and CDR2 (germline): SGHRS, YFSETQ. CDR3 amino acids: CASSSYPGQGYEQYF. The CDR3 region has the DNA TGCGCCAGCAGCTCATACCCGGGACAGGGTTACGAGCAGTACTTC. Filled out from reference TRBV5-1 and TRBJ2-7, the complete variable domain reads KAGVTQTPRYLIKTRGQQVTLSCSPISGHRSVSWYQQTPGQGLQFLFEYFSETQRNKGNFPGRFSGRQFSNSRSEMNVSTLELGDSALYLCASSSYPGQGYEQYFGPGTRLTVT.

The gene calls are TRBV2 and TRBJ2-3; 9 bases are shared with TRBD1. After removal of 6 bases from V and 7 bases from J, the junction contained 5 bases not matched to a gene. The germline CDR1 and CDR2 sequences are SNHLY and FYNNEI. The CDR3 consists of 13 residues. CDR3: CASRDRGPHTQYF. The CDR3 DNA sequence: TGTGCCAGCAGGGACAGGGGCCCGCATACGCAGTATTTT.

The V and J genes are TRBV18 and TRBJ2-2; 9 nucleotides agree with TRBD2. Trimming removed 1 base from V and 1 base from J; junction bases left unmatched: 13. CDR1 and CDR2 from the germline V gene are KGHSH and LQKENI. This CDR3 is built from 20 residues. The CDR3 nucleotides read TGTGCCAGCTCACCACGCCGGGCAGCGGGGGGCGCCCTGAACACCGGGGAGCTGTTTTTT. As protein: CASSPRRAAGGALNTGELFF.

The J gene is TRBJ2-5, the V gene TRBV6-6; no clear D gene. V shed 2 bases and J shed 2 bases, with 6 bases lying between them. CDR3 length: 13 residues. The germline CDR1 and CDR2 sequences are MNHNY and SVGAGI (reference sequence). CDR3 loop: CASSYGHQETQYF. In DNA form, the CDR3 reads TGTGCCAGCAGTTACGGGCATCAAGAGACCCAGTACTTC.

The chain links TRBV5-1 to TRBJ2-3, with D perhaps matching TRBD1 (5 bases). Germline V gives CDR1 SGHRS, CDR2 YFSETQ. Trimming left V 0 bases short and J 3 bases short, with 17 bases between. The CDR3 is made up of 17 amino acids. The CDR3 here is CASSLAVVQGWTDTQYF. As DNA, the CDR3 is TGCGCCAGCAGCTTGGCCGTAGTTCAGGGCTGGACAGATACGCAGTATTTT.

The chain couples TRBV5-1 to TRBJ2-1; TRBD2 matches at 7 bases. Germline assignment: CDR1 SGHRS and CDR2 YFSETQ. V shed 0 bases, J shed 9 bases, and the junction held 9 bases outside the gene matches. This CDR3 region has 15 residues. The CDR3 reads CASSLGSSGEGEQFF. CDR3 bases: TGCGCCAGCAGCTTGGGTTCCAGCGGGGAGGGTGAGCAGTTCTTC.

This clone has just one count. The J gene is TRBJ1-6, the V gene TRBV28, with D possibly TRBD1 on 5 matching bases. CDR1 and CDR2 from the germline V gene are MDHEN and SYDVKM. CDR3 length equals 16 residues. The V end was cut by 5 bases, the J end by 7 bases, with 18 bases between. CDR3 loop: CASSPLWEGKNSPLHF. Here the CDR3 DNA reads TGTGCCAGCAGTCCCCTCTGGGAGGGGAAGAATTCACCCCTCCACTTT. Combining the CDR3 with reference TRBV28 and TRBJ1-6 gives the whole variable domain DVKVTQSSRYLVKRTGEKVFLECVQDMDHENMFWYRQDPGLGLRLIYFSYDVKMKEKGDIPEGYSVSREKKERFSLILESASTNQTSMYLCASSPLWEGKNSPLHFGNGTRLTVT.

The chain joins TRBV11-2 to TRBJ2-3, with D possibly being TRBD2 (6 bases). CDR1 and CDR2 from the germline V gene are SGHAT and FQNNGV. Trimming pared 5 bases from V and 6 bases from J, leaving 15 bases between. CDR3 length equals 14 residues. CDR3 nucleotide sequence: TGTGCCAGCAGCCCCCAGACTAGTCCGGATACGCAGTATTTT. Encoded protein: CASSPQTSPDTQYF.

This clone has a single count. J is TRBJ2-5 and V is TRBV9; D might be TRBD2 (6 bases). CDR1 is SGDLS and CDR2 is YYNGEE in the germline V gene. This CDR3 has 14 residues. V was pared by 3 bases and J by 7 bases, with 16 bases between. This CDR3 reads CASSAMTSPGTQYF. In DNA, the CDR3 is TGTGCCAGCAGCGCTATGACTAGTCCCGGGACCCAGTACTTC.